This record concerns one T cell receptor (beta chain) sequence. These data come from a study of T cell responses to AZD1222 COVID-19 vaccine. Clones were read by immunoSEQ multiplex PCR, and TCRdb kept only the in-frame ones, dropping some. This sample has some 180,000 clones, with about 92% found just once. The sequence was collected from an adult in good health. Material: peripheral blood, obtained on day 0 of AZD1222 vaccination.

CDR3 loop: CASSPGGAGVDTQYF. The CDR3 DNA is TGTGCCAGCAGCCCCGGGGGAGCGGGAGTAGATACGCAGTATTTT. J is TRBJ2-3 and V is TRBV3-1 (or the pseudogene TRBV3-2), with 8 bases that match TRBD2. The J segment lost 5 bases and the V segment lost 4 bases, leaving 8 bases of the junction unmatched. In germline, CDR1 is LGHDT, CDR2 YNNKEL (reference sequence). This CDR3 comprises 15 residues.